The sequence of this T cell receptor (beta chain) was determined in a study of T-cell memory formation after mild COVID-19. TCRdb re-analysed the 5' RACE reads in MiXCR, keeping a single row per CDR3 protein. The sample yields under 350,000 distinct CDR3 sequences, 15% to 20% seen once. The ends were cut back, 1 base at V and 7 bases at J, with 2 bases in the middle. The CDR3 loop spans 11 amino acids. Germline CDR1 is SGHDT and CDR2 is YYEEEE. This clonotype was detected a few times. This clonotype was sampled from a man younger than 30 who had mild COVID-19 (a few samples of this study predate the infection). Cell type and time point are not known. V gene TRBV5-6 combines with J gene TRBJ2-2; D unresolved. The sequenced sample consisted of PBMCs or a T cell subset sorted from them (not recorded which). CDR3 loop: CASSLHGELFF. CDR3 DNA sequence: TGTGCCAGCAGCTTGCACGGGGAGCTGTTTTTT.